This T cell receptor (beta chain) was identified in a study of T cells in Graves' hyperthyroidism and ophthalmopathy (dated by TCRdb to the late 2010s). Notes on the research overall: Peripheral blood samples were taken at the time of initial diagnosis, prior to any treatment. TCR V-J signatures able to tell the groups apart were searched for in a discovery cohort of 100 patients, of whom over 40 had Graves' ophthalmopathy and roughly 58 had stable Graves' hyperthyroidism. An independent validation cohort of 18 to 20 hyperthyroidism patients and 17 patients who later progressed to ophthalmopathy tested prospective prediction of ophthalmopathy. The 100 or so discovery patients were randomly divided into training and test sets at a 7:3 ratio. In addition, the study compared T-cell repertoires in thyroid tissue and in blood from several Graves' hyperthyroidism patients. After sampling, hyperthyroidism patients received methimazole starting at 30 mg daily, and ophthalmopathy patients received high-dose intravenous methylprednisolone. According to the paper, TCR Vbeta CDR3 sequencing was carried out on 135 peripheral blood samples, which came from 40 to 45 ophthalmopathy, 80 or so hyperthyroidism and approximately 17 progressor patients. Findings and caveats that apply to the study as a whole: In validation, progression to ophthalmopathy was predicted by the model with nearly 71% sensitivity and 72% to 85% specificity, a median of approximately 7.1 months before onset. No statistical method was used to set the sample size in advance, and investigators knew the group allocation. Most expanded thyroid clonotypes (frequency above 0.001) were also found in blood, which suggests that blood repertoires may mirror thyroid immune responses. Ophthalmopathy was separated from stable hyperthyroidism by a 13 V-J signature model, with approximately 89% sensitivity and roughly 81% specificity obtained in cross-validation and 80%/75% obtained in testing.

The TCR beta CDR3 regions were amplified from the RNA transcripts. The TCR CDR3 was subjected to a first round of RT-PCR using the HTBI primer set and the Qiagen OneStep RT-PCR kit. The libraries were constructed in a second round of multiplex PCR and then size-selected and purified. The libraries were sequenced on an Illumina HiSeq2000 using paired-end 100 bp reads. For the original study's pipeline: SOAPnuke was used to process the raw data, with reads discarded if the reads contained adapters or uncalled bases, had a mean Phred below 15, or lacked an exact constant-primer or identifier match. High-quality paired reads were merged with COPE v1.2.5, and unique nucleotide sequences were defined as clonotypes. MiTCR v1.1 was used to align the clonotypes against IMGT TRBV, TRBD and TRBJ reference segments. Only V-J combinations with frequency above 0.0001, covering about 99% of repertoires, were analysed. A TCS score was defined as the ratio of F50 (clonal expansion) to E x V (chaos), with BLOSUM62-based TCRdist applied between CDR3 peptides within each V-J. Welch's t-statistics and random forest reduced 500 to 550 V-J features to about 12, which were used in a naive Bayes classifier (R e1071). Through fastp at Q25 and MiXCR, TCRdb rebuilt clones from the public reads, retaining in-frame beta chains. Every entry covers one CDR3 protein and lists the most common genes and DNA from its rows. The V and J calls, along with clone size, are taken from TCRdb and not from the paper's own processing. The sample includes around 500,000 distinct CDR3 sequences, with 13% to 15% observed a single time. Roughly 17% of the sample belongs to the ten largest clones.

A patient counted as having stable Graves' hyperthyroidism if no progression to ophthalmopathy occurred over 18 months of follow-up. The hyperthyroidism patients were between 18 and 65 years old and newly diagnosed, with a disease duration of less than 2 months. Exclusion was applied to patients with uncontrolled infections, other autoimmune diseases, pregnancy or lactation. Diagnoses were based on clinical symptoms, serum thyroxine and TRAb, thyroid ultrasound and orbital computed tomography. PBMCs were isolated from approximately 10 ml of fresh peripheral blood by Ficoll-Paque density gradient centrifugation. Trizol reagent was used to extract total RNA, and RNA quality was then checked on an Agilent 2100 Bioanalyzer. This clonotype was seen repeatedly, ten times or more. The clone's antigen remains unknown. No much larger clonotype is one base removed from it; base qualities were not supplied.

The sequenced sample was blood. The clonotype comes from a woman between 18 and 29 years old with Graves' hyperthyroidism.

CDR3 region: CSDQRTSGSTDTQYF. The nucleotide sequence is TGCAGCGATCAGCGGACTAGCGGGAGCACAGATACGCAGTATTTT. The receptor chain draws on TRBV29-1 and TRBJ2-3, with TRBD2 identical over 11 junction bases. CDR1 SQVTM and CDR2 ANQGSEA were looked up in the germline V gene. Inclusive of the bounding cysteine and phenylalanine, the CDR3 is 15 residues long. The retained sequence is limited to the CDR3, 45 bases, with the frame set at the first base. Unmatched junction bases come to 6, with V trimmed by 7 bases and J by 0 bases.